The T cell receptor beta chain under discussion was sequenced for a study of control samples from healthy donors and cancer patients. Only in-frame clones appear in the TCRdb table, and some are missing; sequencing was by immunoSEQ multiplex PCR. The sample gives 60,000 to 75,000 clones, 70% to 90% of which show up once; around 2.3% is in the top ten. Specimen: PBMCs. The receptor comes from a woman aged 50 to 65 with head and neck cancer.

The CDR3 sequence: CASSLGRGVLTEAFF. DNA for the CDR3: TGCGCCAGCAGCTTGGGCAGGGGGGTGTTGACTGAAGCTTTCTTT. This sequence joins TRBV5-1 and TRBJ1-1; 7 bases map to TRBD1. The CDR3 is 15 residues long. Germline CDR1 reads SGHRS; CDR2 reads YFSETQ. J lost 5 bases, V lost 0 bases, and 7 bases had no gene match.